This T cell receptor (beta chain) was sequenced for a study of T-cell reconstitution after alpha-beta-depleted transplantation in children. The J segment lost 9 bases and the V segment lost 6 bases, leaving 14 bases of the junction unmatched. The CDR3 is 14 residues long. Germline V lookup: CDR1 SQVTM, CDR2 ANQGSEA. This clonotype showed up many times. TCRbeta library construction was performed incorporating unique molecular identifiers. TCRdb reanalysed the PCR reads using MiXCR and keeps one entry per CDR3 protein. Counted here are 490,000 or so distinct CDR3 sequences, roughly an eighth occurring once; the ten biggest clones make up 5% to 6%.

The receptor was derived from a human donor who donated a stem cell graft to a child with combined immunodeficiency. Sequences were derived from PBMCs from the stem cell graft donor, sampled from the stem cell graft. This chain joins TRBV29-1 and TRBJ2-7; 10 bases are a match to TRBD2. CDR3 protein: CSVQTASGSGWQYF. In DNA, the CDR3 is TGCAGCGTCCAAACCGCTAGCGGGAGCGGGTGGCAGTACTTC.